This TCR beta chain was identified during a study of blood T cell repertoires in COVID-19. In the study overall: Specimens from acute and convalescent COVID-19 originated in the United States, Italy and Spain. T cells, B-cell-depleted T cells, or PBMCs provided the cDNA or gDNA that served as material.

The ends lost 6 bases at V and 9 bases at J; junction bases unmatched: 11. Germline V CDR1 and CDR2: LGHDT, YNNKEL (reference sequence). CDR3 length: 14 residues. In the source study's methods: Estimates of nucleated cell counts were drawn from the amplification of reference gene primers. The assay was immunoSEQ multiplex PCR, and TCRdb's table has in-frame clones only and misses some. V and J calls and clone size come straight from that table; D and trimming were deduced from the DNA. Among about 110,000 clones listed, 82% were seen once. The sequencing input was peripheral blood. The sequence was collected from a man in his 70s with acute or convalescent COVID-19. The chain couples TRBV3-1 (or the pseudogene TRBV3-2) to TRBJ1-1, with 9 nucleotides matching TRBD1. CDR3 bases: TGTGCCAGCAGGGGACAGGGAGGTTTAACCCAAGCTTTCTTT. This sequence encodes CASRGQGGLTQAFF.